The 16 T cell receptor beta chains listed next were all sequenced from one sample in a study of early T cells in non-severe SARS-CoV-2 infection. TCRdb passed the 5' RACE reads through MiXCR, listing each CDR3 protein once. The table records 60,000 to 70,000 distinct CDR3 sequences, less than 9.5% of them present only once. Sample: whole blood. The origin of the receptors is an adult who was a healthcare worker with PCR-confirmed SARS-CoV-2 infection or an uninfected control (not recorded which).

This clonotype was counted a few times. The chain employs TRBV7-2 and TRBJ1-5; TRBD1 aligns across 7 bases. The CDR3 spans 13 residues. CDR1 and CDR2 from the germline V gene are SGHTA and FQGNSA. The J segment lost 2 bases and the V segment lost 5 bases, leaving 0 bases of the junction unmatched. The CDR3 protein is CASSDRGNQPQHF. The CDR3 nucleotides read TGTGCCAGCAGCGACAGGGGCAATCAGCCCCAGCATTTT.

This clonotype was found a few times. The chain combines TRBV5-1 with TRBJ2-3; D may be TRBD1 or TRBD2 (6 bases each). The CDR3 sequence is 14 residues long. Germline V gives CDR1 SGHRS, CDR2 YFSETQ. V lost 6 bases and J lost 0, with 11 bases in between. DNA of the CDR3: TGCGCCAGCATGAGAGGGGGGAGCACAGATACGCAGTATTTT. Its protein product is CASMRGGSTDTQYF. The full variable domain, in which reference TRBV5-1 and TRBJ2-3 provide the parts outside the CDR3, is KAGVTQTPRYLIKTRGQQVTLSCSPISGHRSVSWYQQTPGQGLQFLFEYFSETQRNKGNFPGRFSGRQFSNSRSEMNVSTLELGDSALYLCASMRGGSTDTQYFGPGTRLTVL.

There are a few counts of this clonotype. The V and J genes are TRBV6-5 and TRBJ2-2; D is perhaps TRBD1 (5 bases). V was pared by 5 bases and J by 5 bases, with 6 bases between. The germline V gene encodes CDR1 MNHEY and CDR2 SVGAGI. This CDR3 has 12 amino acids. CDR3 nucleotide sequence: TGTGCCAGCAGTCGACAGACCGGGGAGCTGTTTTTT. Protein sequence: CASSRQTGELFF.

This clonotype was observed many times. V usage is TRBV12-3 or TRBV12-4 and J usage is TRBJ2-3, with D tentatively TRBD2 (6 bases). The CDR3 length is 14 residues. The V end was cut by 5 bases, the J end by 1 base, with 10 bases between. CDR3: CASSPIAGTDTQYF. As DNA, the CDR3 is TGTGCCAGCAGTCCAATAGCGGGCACAGATACGCAGTATTTT.

This clonotype was found a few times. This sequence joins TRBV7-8 and TRBJ1-3, with 7 bases lining up with TRBD1. Germline V gene lookup returns CDR1 SGHVS and CDR2 FQNEAQ. The CDR3 has 15 residues. V lost 5 bases, J lost 4 bases, and 8 bases stayed unmatched. The CDR3 sequence: CASSPLQGTGNTIYF. The CDR3 DNA reads TGTGCCAGCAGCCCCTTACAGGGGACGGGAAACACCATATATTTT.

CDR3 protein: CATSRLQRLGTDTQYF. The CDR3 DNA is TGTGCCACCAGCAGACTTCAGCGTCTGGGCACAGATACGCAGTATTTT. The V call is TRBV15, the J call TRBJ2-3, with unresolved D. The germline V and J ends were trimmed by 2 bases and 1 base, with 13 bases remaining between them. Per germline, CDR1 LNHNV and CDR2 YYDKDF (reference sequence). The CDR3 is 16 residues long. Combining the CDR3 with reference TRBV15 and TRBJ2-3 gives the whole variable domain DAMVIQNPRYQVTQFGKPVTLSCSQTLNHNVMYWYQQKSSQAPKLLFHYYDKDFNNEADTPDNFQSRRPNTSFCFLDIRSPGLGDTAMYLCATSRLQRLGTDTQYFGPGTRLTVL.

This clonotype was recorded many times. J is TRBJ1-5 and V is TRBV2, with D hard to call. CDR3 size: 12 residues. Trimming removed 3 bases from V and 4 bases from J, with 4 bases in between. In germline, CDR1 is SNHLY, CDR2 FYNNEI. The CDR3 sequence: CASSDLNQPQHF. In nucleotides, the CDR3 is TGTGCCAGCAGTGACCTGAATCAGCCCCAGCATTTT. The full variable domain, with the rest looked up from reference TRBV2 and TRBJ1-5, is EPEVTQTPSHQVTQMGQEVILRCVPISNHLYFYWYRQILGQKVEFLVSFYNNEISEKSEIFDDQFSVERPDGSNFTLKIRSTKLEDSAMYFCASSDLNQPQHFGDGTRLSIL.

The sample holds many counts of this clonotype. The J gene is TRBJ1-5, the V gene TRBV10-1; D gene ambiguous. This CDR3 is built from 13 residues. The V end was cut by 1 base, the J end by 5 bases, with 6 bases between. Looked up from germline, CDR1 is WNHNN and CDR2 is SYGVQD (reference sequence). This chain's CDR3 is CASSEFGDQPQHF. The CDR3 DNA sequence: TGCGCCAGCAGTGAGTTCGGGGATCAGCCCCAGCATTTT.

This clonotype has only a few counts. The chain employs TRBV20-1 and TRBJ2-7; D is perhaps TRBD2 (5 bases). Per germline, CDR1 DFQATT and CDR2 SNEGSKA (reference sequence). The CDR3 spans 19 residues. The germline V and J ends were trimmed by 3 bases and 7 bases, with 34 bases remaining between them. CDR3 region: CSARPPRTAYPFGGVEQYF. The CDR3 DNA follows: TGCAGTGCTAGGCCCCCTCGGACTGCCTATCCGTTCGGTGGTGTAGAGCAGTACTTC.

This clonotype has ten or more counts. The chain recombines TRBV10-3 with TRBJ2-1, with 7 bases lining up with TRBD2. The trim removed 6 bases at V and 2 bases at J, leaving 4 bases unmatched. The germline CDR1 and CDR2 sequences are ENHRY and SYGVKD. The CDR3 loop spans 14 amino acids. The CDR3 is CAIRGGGTYNEQFF. DNA for the CDR3: TGTGCCATCAGGGGCGGGGGAACCTACAATGAGCAGTTCTTC.

This clonotype was seen many times. V usage is TRBV30 and J usage is TRBJ1-5; TRBD1 is a possible D gene (6 bases). The germline V gene encodes CDR1 GTSNPN and CDR2 SVGIG (reference sequence). The V gene lost 1 base and the J gene lost 0 bases, with 7 bases spanning the gap. The CDR3 contains 14 residues. The CDR3 protein is CAWSGDTSNQPQHF. CDR3 DNA: TGTGCCTGGAGTGGGGACACTAGCAATCAGCCCCAGCATTTT.

The chain recombines TRBV25-1 with TRBJ1-4, with TRBD1 identical over 8 bases. The CDR3 is made up of 15 amino acids. J was trimmed by 5 bases and V by 5 bases; bases with no gene match: 7. Germline lookup yields CDR1 MGHDK and CDR2 SYGVNS. The CDR3 sequence is CASSTQTGDNEKLFF. In nucleotides, the CDR3 is TGTGCCAGCAGTACGCAGACAGGGGACAATGAAAAACTGTTTTTT. The variable domain in full, with the rest retrieved from reference TRBV25-1 and TRBJ1-4, is EADIYQTPRYLVIGTGKKITLECSQTMGHDKMYWYQQDPGMELHLIHYSYGVNSTEKGDLSSESTVSRIRTEHFPLTLESARPSHTSQYLCASSTQTGDNEKLFFGSGTQLSVL.

This clonotype was seen repeatedly, ten times or more. The chain employs TRBV18 and TRBJ1-1, with D possibly matching TRBD1 (5 bases). The V end was cut by 7 bases, the J end by 1 base, with 10 bases between. Germline V CDR1 and CDR2: KGHSH, LQKENI. The CDR3 is 13 amino acids. The CDR3 DNA reads as TGTGCCAGCTTCCCGACAGCGAACACTGAAGCTTTCTTT. Translation: CASFPTANTEAFF.

The chain joins TRBV29-1 to TRBJ2-7; D not resolved. Germline CDR1 reads SQVTM; CDR2 reads ANQGSEA. The CDR3 totals 14 residues. Deletions cut 6 bases from V and 6 bases from J, with 21 bases between. This CDR3 is CSVTLRTALAEQYF. The DNA of the CDR3 is TGCAGCGTGACCCTGAGGACCGCTTTAGCCGAGCAGTACTTC.

The chain combines TRBV4-2 with TRBJ1-1; TRBD1 agrees at 8 bases. Germline CDR1 is LGHNA and CDR2 is YNFKEQ. Losses at the gene ends were 1 base for V and 1 base for J; bases not matched to a gene: 2. This CDR3 contains 15 residues. CDR3 loop: CASSQVGQENTEAFF. CDR3 sequence (DNA): TGTGCCAGCAGCCAAGTGGGACAGGAGAACACTGAAGCTTTCTTT.

CDR3 region: CAVGASTDTQYF. The CDR3 bases are TGTGCCGTGGGGGCTAGCACAGATACGCAGTATTTT. The V and J genes are TRBV6-5 and TRBJ2-3; perhaps TRBD1 as D (6 bases). Germline V lookup: CDR1 MNHEY, CDR2 SVGAGI. The CDR3 covers 12 residues. Deletions cut 11 bases from V and 0 bases from J, with 9 bases between.